Below, 3 T cell receptor beta chains from the same sample are listed, as sequenced in a study of T cell responses to AZD1222 COVID-19 vaccine. Assay: immunoSEQ multiplex PCR; the TCRdb copy retains only in-frame clones and omits some. The data hold approximately 140,000 clones, with 85% to 95% observed a single time. Source: peripheral blood, taken on day 0 of AZD1222 vaccination. Source of these receptors: an adult in good health.

This rearrangement joins TRBV11-3 to TRBJ2-2, with D maybe TRBD1 (6 bases). This CDR3 region has 15 residues. Trimming left V 5 bases short and J 6 bases short, with 16 bases between. Germline-derived CDR1 and CDR2 are SGHNT and YENEEA. CDR3 nucleotide sequence: TGTGCCAGCAGCCCTGGGACAAGTAATTCCGGGGAGCTGTTTTTT. Its translation: CASSPGTSNSGELFF.

The CDR3 loop is CASSYQGGKETQYF. The CDR3 region has the DNA TGTGCCAGCAGCTACCAGGGAGGTAAAGAGACCCAGTACTTC. The gene calls are TRBV7-2 and TRBJ2-5; perhaps TRBD2 as D (6 bases). V lost 4 bases and J lost 3, with 12 bases in between. The CDR3 is 14 amino acids. The V gene's germline CDR1 is SGHTA and CDR2 FQGNSA.

The table lists this clone with a few counts. The J gene is TRBJ2-7, the V gene TRBV28; 7 bases match TRBD2. This CDR3 comprises 15 residues. Germline CDR1 reads MDHEN; CDR2 reads SYDVKM. V lost 7 bases, J lost 3 bases, and 12 bases stayed unmatched. DNA of the CDR3: TGTGCCAGCATCCCCATGGACCGGGGGGACTACGAGCAGTACTTC. It specifies CASIPMDRGDYEQYF.